Included here is one T cell receptor beta chain sequence, with context. This receptor's antigen is unknown. Per-base quality was not reported, and no clone a single base away is much larger than it. The run used an Illumina MiSeq. TCRdb redid the processing of the public reads, applying fastp at Q25 and MiXCR, and retained in-frame beta chains. Every entry covers one CDR3 protein and lists the most common genes and DNA from its rows. Counted in this sample were approximately 5,200 distinct CDR3 sequences; over 25% of them appeared once. About 38% of the sample goes to the ten largest clones. CDR1 MNHEY and CDR2 SVGAGI are derived from the germline V gene. V loses 4 bases at its end and J loses 4 bases; junction bases beyond the gene matches: 6. The CDR3 sequence holds 14 residues, the cysteine and phenylalanine included. Of all the DNA, just the CDR3 is kept, 42 bases in frame from base 1. This entry comes from a study of type 1 regulatory T cells (TCRdb year 2021). Notes on the research overall: An in vitro protocol by which a Tr1-enriched, alloantigen-specific CD4 T cell product named T-allo10 was generated was characterized in the study. T-allo10 was being tested clinically in patients with hematological malignancies who were undergoing allogeneic hematopoietic stem cell transplantation. The research as a whole found: A more restricted TCR repertoire was observed in Tr1 cells than in non-Tr1 cells, and this restriction was interpreted in the study as alloantigen-induced clonal expansion.

Specimen: cultured type 1 regulatory T (Tr1) cells, either the whole culture or a sorted fraction (not recorded which). The intended sense of this specimen's cell subset or site label: type 1 regulatory T cells sorted from the T-allo10 product. Rearrangement joined TRBV6-5 to TRBJ1-2; TRBD1 fits 7 bases in the junction. This TCR derives from a human donor in good health. The CDR3 loop reads CASSSQGTGYGYTF. The bases are TGTGCCAGCAGTTCACAGGGGACCGGCTATGGCTACACCTTC.